This TCR beta chain was recorded in a study of T cells in Graves' hyperthyroidism and ophthalmopathy. This clonotype was observed a few times. The ends were cut back, 1 base at V and 11 bases at J, with 8 bases in the middle. Per the germline V gene, CDR1 is SEHNR and CDR2 is FQNEAQ (reference sequence). The CDR3 covers 11 residues. TCR beta CDR3 region amplification was performed from RNA transcripts. HTBI primers were employed in a first-round RT-PCR of the TCR CDR3. Each CDR3 protein gets one entry after TCRdb re-called the multiplex PCR reads with MiXCR. The repertoire holds roughly 290,000 distinct CDR3 sequences, about a sixth seen once, with roughly 53% in the top ten.

The sample consisted of blood. The genes are TRBV7-9 and TRBJ1-1, with D tentatively TRBD1 (5 bases). The TCR sequence derives from a woman aged 60-75 years with Graves' ophthalmopathy. The CDR3 spells CASSLEGLAFF. The DNA of the CDR3 is TGTGCCAGCAGCTTAGAGGGGTTGGCTTTCTTT.